The 14 T cell receptor beta chains below were found in one sample sequenced in a study of beta chain features in type 1 diabetes. General study findings and limits: When Type 1 diabetes patients were examined, their TCRB CDR3s proved moderately but significantly shorter in all four CD4+ subsets.

Expressed TCRB transcripts were sequenced, since all the RNA that had been isolated was reverse transcribed. Clones were sequenced by immunoSEQ multiplex PCR, and TCRdb holds only the in-frame ones, with some missing. Of approximately 600,000 clones listed, around 12% were seen once; the top ten hold 0.095% to 0.15%. Their target antigens are unknown. Specimen: naive CD4+ T cells from blood. Receptors were obtained from a man aged 30-40 years with type 1 diabetes.

This clone was recorded a few times. This chain uses TRBV11-3 with TRBJ2-1; 15 bases match TRBD2. CDR1 and CDR2 (germline): SGHNT, YENEEA. Trimming at V came to 6 bases and at J to 7 bases, leaving 4 bases not matched to a gene. The length of the CDR3 is 15 residues. As DNA, the CDR3 is TGTGCCAGCAGAGGACTAGCGGGGGGGTATAATGAGCAGTTCTTC. Its translation: CASRGLAGGYNEQFF.

This clone has only a few counts. This chain uses TRBV18 with TRBJ1-4, with D possibly matching TRBD1 (5 bases). This CDR3 has 15 amino acids. V was clipped by 0 bases and J by 5 bases, with 10 bases between them. Germline-derived CDR1 and CDR2 are KGHSH and LQKENI. In nucleotides, the CDR3 is TGTGCCAGCTCACCACCAGCCAGGGACAATGAAAAACTGTTTTTT. Protein sequence: CASSPPARDNEKLFF.

The sample holds a few counts of this clone. The chain is built from TRBV6-1 and TRBJ1-5; D possibly corresponds to TRBD1 (6 bases). The length of the CDR3 is 16 residues. The germline CDR1 and CDR2 sequences are MNHNS and SASEGT. V shed 4 bases and J shed 2 bases, with 15 bases lying between them. CDR3 amino acids: CASSATGSAGNQPQHF. The CDR3 coding sequence is TGTGCCAGCAGTGCCACAGGGAGTGCCGGCAATCAGCCCCAGCATTTT.

This sequence joins TRBV6-5 and TRBJ2-5; a weak D match, TRBD1 (6 bases). With 2 bases removed from V and 0 bases from J, the gap between germline ends came to 13 bases. The CDR3 has 16 residues. The germline V gene encodes CDR1 MNHEY and CDR2 SVGAGI. The CDR3 DNA reads as TGTGCCAGCAGTTACGGGACACCATCCCACCAAGAGACCCAGTACTTC. It yields the protein CASSYGTPSHQETQYF.

The chain links TRBV11-2 to TRBJ2-4; a possible D gene is TRBD1 (6 bases). Germline V gives CDR1 SGHAT, CDR2 FQNNGV. There are 18 residues in the CDR3. V was trimmed by 5 bases and J by 2 bases, leaving 22 bases between them. The CDR3 region has the DNA TGTGCCAGCAGCAAAATGGGGACACCTGGGGCGACCAAAAACATTCAGTACTTC. It encodes CASSKMGTPGATKNIQYF.

This clone occurred a few times. This chain joins TRBV19 and TRBJ1-5, with 8 positions matching TRBD1. The CDR3 totals 15 residues. From germline, CDR1 is LNHDA and CDR2 SQIVND (reference sequence). The V gene end was trimmed by 5 bases and the J gene end by 1 base; junction bases not matched to a gene: 4. CDR3 DNA: TGTGCCAGTAGTGCACGGACAGGGAGCAATCAGCCCCAGCATTTT. Its protein is CASSARTGSNQPQHF.

This clone was observed a few times. Other DNA sequences from this sample encode an identical CDR3 as well. V usage is TRBV20-1 and J usage is TRBJ1-2; no firm D call. Germline V CDR1 and CDR2: DFQATT, SNEGSKA (reference sequence). The CDR3 has 11 residues. V lost 1 base and J lost 8, with 8 bases in between. CDR3 DNA: TGCAGTGCTAGAGGCGGGCTGGGCTACACCTTC. This codes for CSARGGLGYTF.

The sample holds a few counts of this clone. The chain employs TRBV7-6 and TRBJ2-7; no definite D call. Germline V gives CDR1 SGHVS, CDR2 FNYEAQ. Trimming pared 5 bases from V and 0 bases from J, leaving 17 bases between. The CDR3 runs to 16 residues. The CDR3 DNA reads TGTGCCAGCAGCCCCCGATCGAGTCCGAGCTCCTACGAGCAGTACTTC. This encodes CASSPRSSPSSYEQYF.

This clone has only one observation. The chain links TRBV11-3 to TRBJ1-2; 10 nucleotides align to TRBD1. V trimming: 5 bases; J trimming: 0 bases; junction bases outside the gene matches: 9. Germline V gene sequence: CDR1 SGHNT, CDR2 YENEEA. The CDR3 is 17 amino acids. Here the CDR3 DNA reads TGTGCCAGCAGCCGGGACAGGGGAACAAGGCCTAACTATGGCTACACCTTC. Protein: CASSRDRGTRPNYGYTF.

Only a few counts were recorded for this clone. The V and J genes are TRBV6-1 and TRBJ1-2, with TRBD1 matching over 7 bases. There are 14 residues in the CDR3. The germline gives CDR1 MNHNS, CDR2 SASEGT. J was trimmed by 4 bases and V by 4 bases; bases with no gene match: 6. CDR3: CASSAQDRIYGYTF. CDR3 in DNA: TGTGCCAGCAGTGCCCAGGACAGGATCTATGGCTACACCTTC.

This clone was counted a few times. The V and J genes are TRBV29-1 and TRBJ1-1; 8 nucleotides agree with TRBD1. Trimming at V came to 3 bases and at J to 4 bases, leaving 10 bases not matched to a gene. The germline CDR1 and CDR2 sequences are SQVTM and ANQGSEA. The CDR3 is 15 amino acids. CDR3 region: CSVDSPRGQSTEAFF. CDR3 nucleotide sequence: TGCAGCGTTGACTCTCCCAGGGGGCAGTCCACTGAAGCTTTCTTT.

This clone has more than one count but fewer than ten. The rearrangement joins TRBV29-1 to TRBJ1-2; TRBD1 matches at 11 bases. Germline assignment: CDR1 SQVTM and CDR2 ANQGSEA. Unmatched junction bases numbered 10, after V lost 6 bases and J lost 4 bases. This CDR3 has 15 amino acids. CDR3 in amino acids: CSVPGTGGIGYGYTF. The CDR3 nucleotides are TGCAGCGTCCCCGGGACAGGGGGTATCGGCTATGGCTACACCTTC.

Only a few counts were recorded for this clone. The CDR3 spells CASTREAGGDSSYNEQFF. DNA of the CDR3: TGTGCCAGCACCCGAGAAGCGGGGGGGGATAGCTCCTACAATGAGCAGTTCTTC. V usage is TRBV7-6 and J usage is TRBJ2-1; 10 bases map to TRBD2. With 7 bases clipped from V and 0 bases from J, the junction kept 12 bases outside the gene matches. CDR1 and CDR2 (germline): SGHVS, FNYEAQ. The CDR3 extends over 18 amino acids.

The chain is built from TRBV6-1 and TRBJ2-1; TRBD2 might be the D (6 bases). The CDR3 loop spans 16 amino acids. Trimming stripped 0 bases from V and 9 bases from J, with 18 bases between. Germline CDR1 reads MNHNS; CDR2 reads SASEGT. Here the CDR3 reads CASSEALRGGDGEQFF. In DNA form, the CDR3 reads TGTGCCAGCAGTGAAGCTCTTCGGGGCGGGGATGGTGAGCAGTTCTTC.